The clone carrying this TCR beta chain came up a few times. The PCR ran on 60 Vbeta and 13 Jbeta primers. Here immunoSEQ multiplex PCR was the method, and the copy in TCRdb shows in-frame clones only, minus some. The table has some 87,000 clones, around 79% seen once; the top ten hold 22%. The record originates from a study of cytomegalovirus exposure and HLA in healthy donors. Material: PBMCs. This clonotype originated in a woman aged 40 to 49 in good health and CMV-seropositive.

The CDR3 spells CASSFITGELFF. For the CDR3, the DNA is TGTGCCAGCAGTTTTATCACCGGGGAGCTGTTTTTT. The chain carries TRBV27 and TRBJ2-2, with D unresolved. The CDR3 is 12 residues long. Trimming left V 3 bases short and J 4 bases short, with 3 bases between. Germline lookup yields CDR1 MNHEY and CDR2 SMNVEV (reference sequence).